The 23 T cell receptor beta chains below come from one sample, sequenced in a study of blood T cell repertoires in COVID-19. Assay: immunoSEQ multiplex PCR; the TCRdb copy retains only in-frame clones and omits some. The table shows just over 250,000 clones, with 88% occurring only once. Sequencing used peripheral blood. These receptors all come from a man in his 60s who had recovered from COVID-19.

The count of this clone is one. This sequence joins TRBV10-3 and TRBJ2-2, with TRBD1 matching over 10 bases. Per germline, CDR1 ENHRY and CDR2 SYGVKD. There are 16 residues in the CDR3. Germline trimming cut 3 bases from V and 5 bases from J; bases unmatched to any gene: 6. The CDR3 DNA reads TGTGCCATCAGTGATCCGGGACAGGGGATTACCGGGGAGCTGTTTTTT. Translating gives CAISDPGQGITGELFF.

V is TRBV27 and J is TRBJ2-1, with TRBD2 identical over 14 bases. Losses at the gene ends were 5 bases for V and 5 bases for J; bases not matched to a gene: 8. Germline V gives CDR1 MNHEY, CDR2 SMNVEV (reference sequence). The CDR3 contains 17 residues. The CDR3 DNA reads TGTGCCAGCAGTCAAAGGACTAGCGGGGGGTCAGACAATGAGCAGTTCTTC. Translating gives CASSQRTSGGSDNEQFF.

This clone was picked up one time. The chain's CDR3 is CASSLSGVFTYNEQFF. The CDR3 bases are TGTGCCAGCAGCCTAAGCGGGGTCTTTACCTACAATGAGCAGTTCTTC. The chain employs TRBV6-4 and TRBJ2-1; TRBD2 aligns across 7 bases. Germline V CDR1 and CDR2: MRHNA, SNTAGT. With V trimmed by 6 bases and J by 2 bases, 10 bases remained unmatched. The CDR3 runs 16 residues.

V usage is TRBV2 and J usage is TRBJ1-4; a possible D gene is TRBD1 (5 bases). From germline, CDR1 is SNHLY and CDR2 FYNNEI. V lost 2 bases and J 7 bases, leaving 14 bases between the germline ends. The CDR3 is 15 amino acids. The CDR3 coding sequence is TGTGCCAGCAGTGAACTGGACATAGTTCGTGAAAAACTGTTTTTT. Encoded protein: CASSELDIVREKLFF.

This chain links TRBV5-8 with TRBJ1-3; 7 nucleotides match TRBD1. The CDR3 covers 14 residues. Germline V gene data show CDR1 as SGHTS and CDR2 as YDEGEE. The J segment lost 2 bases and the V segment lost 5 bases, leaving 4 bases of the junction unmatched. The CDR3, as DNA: TGTGCCAGCAGGATGACAGGGACTGGAAACACCATATATTTT. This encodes CASRMTGTGNTIYF.

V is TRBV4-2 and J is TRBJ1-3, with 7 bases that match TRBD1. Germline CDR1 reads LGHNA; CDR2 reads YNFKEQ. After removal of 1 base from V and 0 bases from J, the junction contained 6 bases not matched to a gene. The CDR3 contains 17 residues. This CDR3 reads CASSQVSSGGSGNTIYF. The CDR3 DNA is TGTGCCAGCAGCCAAGTTTCCTCAGGGGGCTCTGGAAACACCATATATTTT.

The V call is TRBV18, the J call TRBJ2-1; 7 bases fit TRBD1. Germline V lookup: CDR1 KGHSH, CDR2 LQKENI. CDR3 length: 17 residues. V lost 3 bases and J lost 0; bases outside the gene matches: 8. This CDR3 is CASSPGTASFSYNEQFF. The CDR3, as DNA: TGTGCCAGCTCACCCGGGACAGCTTCTTTCTCCTACAATGAGCAGTTCTTC.

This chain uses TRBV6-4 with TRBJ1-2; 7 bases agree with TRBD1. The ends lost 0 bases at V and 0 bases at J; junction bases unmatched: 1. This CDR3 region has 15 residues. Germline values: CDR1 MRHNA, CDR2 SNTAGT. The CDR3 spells CASSDSGTANYGYTF. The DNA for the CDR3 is TGTGCCAGCAGTGACTCCGGGACAGCTAACTATGGCTACACCTTC.

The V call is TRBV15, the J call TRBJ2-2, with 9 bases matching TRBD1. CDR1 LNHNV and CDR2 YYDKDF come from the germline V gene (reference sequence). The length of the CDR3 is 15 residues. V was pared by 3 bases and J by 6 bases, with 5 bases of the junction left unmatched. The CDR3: CATSSGTGYSGELFF. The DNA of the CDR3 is TGTGCCACCAGCAGCGGGACAGGGTACTCCGGGGAGCTGTTTTTT. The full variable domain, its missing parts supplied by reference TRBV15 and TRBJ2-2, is DAMVIQNPRYQVTQFGKPVTLSCSQTLNHNVMYWYQQKSSQAPKLLFHYYDKDFNNEADTPDNFQSRRPNTSFCFLDIRSPGLGDTAMYLCATSSGTGYSGELFFGEGSRLTVL.

CDR3: CASSHRGRGELFF. In DNA form, the CDR3 reads TGTGCCAGCAGCCACAGGGGGCGCGGGGAGCTGTTTTTT. The chain links TRBV11-3 to TRBJ2-2; 9 bases line up with TRBD1. The junction had 2 bases not matched to a gene; V was cut back by 5 bases and J by 7 bases. This CDR3 is built from 13 residues. Germline V lookup: CDR1 SGHNT, CDR2 YENEEA.

The DNA of the CDR3 is TGTGCCAGCAGGAGAATAGGGGGCGTGTATGGCTACACCTTC. It yields the protein CASRRIGGVYGYTF. The J gene is TRBJ1-2, the V gene TRBV27; 7 bases are a match to TRBD1. V shed 6 bases and J 5 bases; nucleotides not matched to a gene: 9. Per germline, CDR1 MNHEY and CDR2 SMNVEV (reference sequence). This CDR3 has 14 amino acids.

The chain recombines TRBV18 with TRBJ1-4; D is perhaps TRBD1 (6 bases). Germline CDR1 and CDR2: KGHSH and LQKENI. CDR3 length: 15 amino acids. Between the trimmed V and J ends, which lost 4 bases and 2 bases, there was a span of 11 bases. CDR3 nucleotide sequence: TGTGCCAGCTCACTGAGACAGGACACTAATGAAAAACTGTTTTTT. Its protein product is CASSLRQDTNEKLFF.

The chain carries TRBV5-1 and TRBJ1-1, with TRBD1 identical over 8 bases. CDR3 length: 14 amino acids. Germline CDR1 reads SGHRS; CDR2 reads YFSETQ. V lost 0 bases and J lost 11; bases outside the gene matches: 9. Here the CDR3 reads CASSLDGDRPAAFF. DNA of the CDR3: TGCGCCAGCAGCTTGGATGGGGACAGGCCAGCGGCTTTCTTT.

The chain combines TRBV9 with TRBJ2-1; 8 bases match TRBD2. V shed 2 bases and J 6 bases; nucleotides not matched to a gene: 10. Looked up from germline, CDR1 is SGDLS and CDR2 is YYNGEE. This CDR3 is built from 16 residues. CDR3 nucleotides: TGTGCCAGCAGCGTGCGACAGCGGGGGACGAGCAATGAGCAGTTCTTC. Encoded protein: CASSVRQRGTSNEQFF.

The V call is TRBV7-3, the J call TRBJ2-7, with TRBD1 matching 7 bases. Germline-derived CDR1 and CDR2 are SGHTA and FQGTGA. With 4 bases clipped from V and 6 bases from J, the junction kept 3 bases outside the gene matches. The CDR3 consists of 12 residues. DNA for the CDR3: TGTGCCAGCAGCTCGACAGGGTCCGAGCAGTACTTC. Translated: CASSSTGSEQYF.

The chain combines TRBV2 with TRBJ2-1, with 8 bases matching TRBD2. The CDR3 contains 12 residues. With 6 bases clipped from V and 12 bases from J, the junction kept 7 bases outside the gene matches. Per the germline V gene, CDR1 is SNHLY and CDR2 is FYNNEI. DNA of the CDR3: TGTGCCAGCAGCGCCCCGGGGGGGAGGCAGTTCTTC. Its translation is CASSAPGGRQFF.

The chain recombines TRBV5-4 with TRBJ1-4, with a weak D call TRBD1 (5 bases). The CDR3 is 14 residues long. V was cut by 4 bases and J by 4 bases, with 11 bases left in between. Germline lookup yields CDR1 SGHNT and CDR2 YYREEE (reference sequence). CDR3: CASSPAGRNEKLFF. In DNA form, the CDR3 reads TGTGCCAGCAGCCCTGCGGGGCGTAATGAAAAACTGTTTTTT. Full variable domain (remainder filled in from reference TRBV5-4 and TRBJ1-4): ETGVTQSPTHLIKTRGQQVTLRCSSQSGHNTVSWYQQALGQGPQFIFQYYREEENGRGNFPPRFSGLQFPNYSSELNVNALELDDSALYLCASSPAGRNEKLFFGSGTQLSVL.

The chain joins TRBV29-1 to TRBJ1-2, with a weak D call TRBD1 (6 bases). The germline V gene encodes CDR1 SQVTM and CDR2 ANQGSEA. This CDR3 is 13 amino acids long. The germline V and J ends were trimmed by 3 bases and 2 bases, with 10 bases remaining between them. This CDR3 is CSVDVQGNYGYTF. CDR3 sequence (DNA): TGCAGCGTTGATGTGCAGGGGAACTATGGCTACACCTTC. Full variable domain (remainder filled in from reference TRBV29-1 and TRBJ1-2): SAVISQKPSRDICQRGTSLTIQCQVDSQVTMMFWYRQQPGQSLTLIATANQGSEATYESGFVIDKFPISRPNLTFSTLTVSNMSPEDSSIYLCSVDVQGNYGYTFGSGTRLTVV.

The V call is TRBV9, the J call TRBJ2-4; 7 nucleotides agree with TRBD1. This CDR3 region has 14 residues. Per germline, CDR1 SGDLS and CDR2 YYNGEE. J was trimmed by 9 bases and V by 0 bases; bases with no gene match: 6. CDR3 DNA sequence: TGTGCCAGCAGCGTAGTAGGGGGCGAAGGCATTCAGTACTTC. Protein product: CASSVVGGEGIQYF.

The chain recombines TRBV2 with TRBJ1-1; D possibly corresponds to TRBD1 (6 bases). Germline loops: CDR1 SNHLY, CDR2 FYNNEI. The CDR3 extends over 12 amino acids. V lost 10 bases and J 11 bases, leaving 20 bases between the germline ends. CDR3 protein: CATARDTRAAFF. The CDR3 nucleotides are TGTGCCACGGCCCGGGACACCCGGGCGGCTTTCTTT.

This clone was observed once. CDR3 in DNA: TGTGCCAGCAGCTTAGTAAGAGTAGTCCCCACTGAAGCTTTCTTT. This translates into CASSLVRVVPTEAFF. This chain joins TRBV7-9 and TRBJ1-1; D gene ambiguous. Germline V gene data show CDR1 as SEHNR and CDR2 as FQNEAQ (reference sequence). V was shortened by 1 base and J by 4 bases, with 13 bases between the two germline ends. The CDR3 contains 15 residues.

CDR3 loop: CASSRGASGELFF. In nucleotides, the CDR3 is TGCGCCAGCAGTCGGGGGGCATCCGGGGAGCTGTTTTTT. V is TRBV10-1 and J is TRBJ2-2; possible D gene TRBD2, 7 bases. Trimming shortened V by 5 bases and J by 6 bases, and 10 bases separated the two germline ends. Germline V gives CDR1 WNHNN, CDR2 SYGVQD (reference sequence). The CDR3 sequence is 13 residues long.

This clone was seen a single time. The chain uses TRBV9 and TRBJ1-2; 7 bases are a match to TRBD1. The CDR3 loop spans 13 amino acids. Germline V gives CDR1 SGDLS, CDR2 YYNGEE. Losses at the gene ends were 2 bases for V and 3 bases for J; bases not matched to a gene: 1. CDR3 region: CASSVGQDYGYTF. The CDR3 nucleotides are TGTGCCAGCAGCGTTGGACAGGACTATGGCTACACCTTC.